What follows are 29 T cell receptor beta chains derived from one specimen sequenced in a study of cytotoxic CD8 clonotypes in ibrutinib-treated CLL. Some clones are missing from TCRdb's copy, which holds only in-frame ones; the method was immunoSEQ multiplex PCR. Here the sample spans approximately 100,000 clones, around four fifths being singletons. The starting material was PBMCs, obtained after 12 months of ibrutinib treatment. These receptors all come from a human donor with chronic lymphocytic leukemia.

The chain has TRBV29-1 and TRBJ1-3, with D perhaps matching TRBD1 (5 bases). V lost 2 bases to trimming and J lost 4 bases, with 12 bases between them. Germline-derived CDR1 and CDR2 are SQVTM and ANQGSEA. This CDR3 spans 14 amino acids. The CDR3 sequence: CSVEPQAGGNTIYF. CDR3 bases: TGCAGCGTTGAACCCCAGGCAGGGGGAAACACCATATATTTT.

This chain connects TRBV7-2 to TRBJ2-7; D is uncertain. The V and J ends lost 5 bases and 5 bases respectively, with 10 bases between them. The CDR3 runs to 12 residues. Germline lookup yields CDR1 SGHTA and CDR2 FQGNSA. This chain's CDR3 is CASSPDGNEQYF. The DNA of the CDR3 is TGTGCCAGCAGCCCGGACGGTAACGAGCAGTACTTC. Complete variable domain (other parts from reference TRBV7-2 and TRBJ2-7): GAGVSQSPSNKVTEKGKDVELRCDPISGHTALYWYRQSLGQGLEFLIYFQGNSAPDKSGLPSDRFSAERTGGSVSTLTIQRTQQEDSAVYLCASSPDGNEQYFGPGTRLTVT.

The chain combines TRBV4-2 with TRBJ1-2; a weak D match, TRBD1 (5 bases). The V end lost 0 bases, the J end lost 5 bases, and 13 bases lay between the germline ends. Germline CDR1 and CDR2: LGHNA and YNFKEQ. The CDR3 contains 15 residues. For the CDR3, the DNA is TGTGCCAGCAGCCAAGACAGGGATCTTTCTTATGGCTACACCTTC. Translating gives CASSQDRDLSYGYTF.

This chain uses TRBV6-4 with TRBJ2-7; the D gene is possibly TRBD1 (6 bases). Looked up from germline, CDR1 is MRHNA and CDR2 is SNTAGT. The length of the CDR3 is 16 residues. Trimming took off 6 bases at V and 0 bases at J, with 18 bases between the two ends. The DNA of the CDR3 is TGTGCCAGCAGCCCGATAGGGGGTTCCAGCTCCTACGAGCAGTACTTC. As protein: CASSPIGGSSSYEQYF.

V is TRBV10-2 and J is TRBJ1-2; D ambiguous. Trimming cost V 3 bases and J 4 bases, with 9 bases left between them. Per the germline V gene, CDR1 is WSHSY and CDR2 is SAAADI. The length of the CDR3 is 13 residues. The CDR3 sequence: CASSEGPLYGYTF. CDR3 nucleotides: TGCGCCAGCAGTGAAGGCCCCCTCTATGGCTACACCTTC.

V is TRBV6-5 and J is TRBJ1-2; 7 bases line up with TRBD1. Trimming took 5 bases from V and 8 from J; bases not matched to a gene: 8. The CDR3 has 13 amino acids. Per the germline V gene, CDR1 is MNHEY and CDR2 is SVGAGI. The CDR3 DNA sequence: TGTGCCAGCAGTCAACAGGGGTCGGGCGGCTACACCTTC. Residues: CASSQQGSGGYTF.

The DNA for the CDR3 is TGCGCCAGCAGCCCTGGAAGGGAGCAAGAGACCCAGTACTTC. This encodes CASSPGREQETQYF. The gene calls are TRBV5-1 and TRBJ2-5; D perhaps matches TRBD2 (5 bases). V dropped 4 bases and J dropped 2 bases, with 12 bases sitting between them. Looked up from germline, CDR1 is SGHRS and CDR2 is YFSETQ. CDR3 length: 14 residues.

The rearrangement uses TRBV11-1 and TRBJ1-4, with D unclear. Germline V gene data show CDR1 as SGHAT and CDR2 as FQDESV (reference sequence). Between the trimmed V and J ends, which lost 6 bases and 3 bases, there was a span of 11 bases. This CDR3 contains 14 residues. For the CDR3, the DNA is TGTGCCAGCAGTCTGGGTGATGCTAATGAAAAACTGTTTTTT. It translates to CASSLGDANEKLFF.

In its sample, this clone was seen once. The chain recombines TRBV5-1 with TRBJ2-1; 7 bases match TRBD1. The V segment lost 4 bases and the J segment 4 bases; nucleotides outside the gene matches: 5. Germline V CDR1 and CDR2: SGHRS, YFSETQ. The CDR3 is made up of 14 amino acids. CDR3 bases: TGCGCCAGCAGCACGGGACAGACATACAATGAGCAGTTCTTC. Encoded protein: CASSTGQTYNEQFF.

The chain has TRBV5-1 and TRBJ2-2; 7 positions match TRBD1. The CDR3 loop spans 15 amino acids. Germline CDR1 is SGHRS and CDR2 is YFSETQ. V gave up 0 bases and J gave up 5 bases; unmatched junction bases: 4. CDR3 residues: CASSLEGRGTGELFF. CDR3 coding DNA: TGCGCCAGCAGCTTGGAAGGCAGGGGGACCGGGGAGCTGTTTTTT.

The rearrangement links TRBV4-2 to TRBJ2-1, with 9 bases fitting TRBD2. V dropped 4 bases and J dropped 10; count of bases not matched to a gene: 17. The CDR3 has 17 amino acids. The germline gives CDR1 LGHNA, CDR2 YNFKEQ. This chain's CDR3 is CASSRAPLAGGPGEQFF. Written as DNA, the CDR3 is TGTGCCAGCAGCCGAGCCCCTCTCGCGGGGGGGCCTGGAGAGCAGTTCTTC.

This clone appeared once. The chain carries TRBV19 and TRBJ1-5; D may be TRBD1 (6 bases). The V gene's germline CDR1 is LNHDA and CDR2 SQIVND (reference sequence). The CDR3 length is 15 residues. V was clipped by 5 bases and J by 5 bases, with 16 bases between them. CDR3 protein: CASSSETGWDQPQHF. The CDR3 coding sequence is TGTGCCAGTAGTTCTGAGACAGGATGGGATCAGCCCCAGCATTTT.

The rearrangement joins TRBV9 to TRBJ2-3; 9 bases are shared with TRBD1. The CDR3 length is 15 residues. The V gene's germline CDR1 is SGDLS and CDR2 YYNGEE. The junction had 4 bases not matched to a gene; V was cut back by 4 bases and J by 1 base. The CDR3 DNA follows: TGTGCCAGCAGCCCGGGGACAGGGCGCACAGATACGCAGTATTTT. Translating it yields CASSPGTGRTDTQYF.

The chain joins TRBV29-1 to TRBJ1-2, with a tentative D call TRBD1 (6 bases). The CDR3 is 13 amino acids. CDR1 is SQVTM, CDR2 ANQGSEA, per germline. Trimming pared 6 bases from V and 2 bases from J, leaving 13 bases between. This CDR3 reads CSVSQGSNYGYTF. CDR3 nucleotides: TGCAGCGTCTCACAGGGATCAAACTATGGCTACACCTTC.

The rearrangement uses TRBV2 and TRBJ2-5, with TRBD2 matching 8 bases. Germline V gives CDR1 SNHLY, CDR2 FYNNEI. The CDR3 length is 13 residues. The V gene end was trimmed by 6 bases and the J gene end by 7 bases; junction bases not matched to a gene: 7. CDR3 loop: CASSGGAEVTQYF. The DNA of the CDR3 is TGTGCCAGCAGCGGGGGGGCAGAGGTGACCCAGTACTTC.

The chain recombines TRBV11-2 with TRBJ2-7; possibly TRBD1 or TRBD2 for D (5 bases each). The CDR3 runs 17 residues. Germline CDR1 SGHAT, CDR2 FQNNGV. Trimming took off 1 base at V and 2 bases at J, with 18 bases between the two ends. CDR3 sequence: CASSLGPPGQAAYEQYF. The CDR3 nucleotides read TGTGCCAGCAGCTTAGGCCCCCCGGGGCAGGCAGCCTACGAGCAGTACTTC.

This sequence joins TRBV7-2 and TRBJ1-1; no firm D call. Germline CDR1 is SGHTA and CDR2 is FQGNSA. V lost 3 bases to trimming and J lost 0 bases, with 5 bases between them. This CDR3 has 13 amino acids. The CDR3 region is CASSFLMNTEAFF. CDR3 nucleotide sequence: TGTGCCAGCAGCTTTTTGATGAACACTGAAGCTTTCTTT.

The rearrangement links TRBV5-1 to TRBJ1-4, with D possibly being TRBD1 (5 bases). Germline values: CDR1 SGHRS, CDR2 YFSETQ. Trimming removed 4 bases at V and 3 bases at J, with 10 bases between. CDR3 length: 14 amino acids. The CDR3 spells CASSDGGANEKLFF. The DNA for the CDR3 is TGCGCCAGCAGCGACGGGGGAGCTAATGAAAAACTGTTTTTT. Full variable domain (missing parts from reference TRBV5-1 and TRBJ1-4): KAGVTQTPRYLIKTRGQQVTLSCSPISGHRSVSWYQQTPGQGLQFLFEYFSETQRNKGNFPGRFSGRQFSNSRSEMNVSTLELGDSALYLCASSDGGANEKLFFGSGTQLSVL.

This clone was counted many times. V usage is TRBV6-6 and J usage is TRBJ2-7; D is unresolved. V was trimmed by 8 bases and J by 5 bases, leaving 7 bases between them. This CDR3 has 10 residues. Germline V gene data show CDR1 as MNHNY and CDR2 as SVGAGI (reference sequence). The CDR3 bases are TGTGCCAGCGGAAGGGACGAGCAGTACTTC. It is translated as CASGRDEQYF.

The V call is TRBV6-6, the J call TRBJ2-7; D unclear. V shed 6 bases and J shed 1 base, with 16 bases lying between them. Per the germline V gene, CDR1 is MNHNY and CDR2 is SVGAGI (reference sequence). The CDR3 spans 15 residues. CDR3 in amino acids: CASRRRAQQSYEQYF. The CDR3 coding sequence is TGTGCCAGCAGGCGACGGGCTCAACAATCCTACGAGCAGTACTTC.

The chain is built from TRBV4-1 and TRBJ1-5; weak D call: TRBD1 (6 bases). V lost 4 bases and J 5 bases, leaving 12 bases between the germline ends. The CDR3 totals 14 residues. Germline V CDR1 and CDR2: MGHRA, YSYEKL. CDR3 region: CASSRQDSDQPQHF. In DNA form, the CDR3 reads TGCGCCAGCAGCCGGCAGGACAGCGATCAGCCCCAGCATTTT.

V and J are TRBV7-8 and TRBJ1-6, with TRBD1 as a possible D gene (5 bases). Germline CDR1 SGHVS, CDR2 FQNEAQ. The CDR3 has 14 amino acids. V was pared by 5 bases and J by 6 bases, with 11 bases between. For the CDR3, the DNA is TGTGCCAGCAGCCCGGGGCGCGGTAATTCACCCCTCCACTTT. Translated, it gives CASSPGRGNSPLHF. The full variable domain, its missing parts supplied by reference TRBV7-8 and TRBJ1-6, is GAGVSQSPRYKVAKRGQDVALRCDPISGHVSLFWYQQALGQGPEFLTYFQNEAQLDKSGLPSDRFFAERPEGSVSTLKIQRTQQEDSAVYLCASSPGRGNSPLHFGNGTRLTVT.

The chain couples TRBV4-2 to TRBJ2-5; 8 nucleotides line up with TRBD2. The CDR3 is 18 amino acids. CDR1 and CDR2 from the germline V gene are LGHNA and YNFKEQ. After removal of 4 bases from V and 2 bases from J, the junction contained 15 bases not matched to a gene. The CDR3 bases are TGTGCCAGCAGCCCCCAGAAGGGCGGTAGCGGGGATCAAGAGACCCAGTACTTC. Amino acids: CASSPQKGGSGDQETQYF.

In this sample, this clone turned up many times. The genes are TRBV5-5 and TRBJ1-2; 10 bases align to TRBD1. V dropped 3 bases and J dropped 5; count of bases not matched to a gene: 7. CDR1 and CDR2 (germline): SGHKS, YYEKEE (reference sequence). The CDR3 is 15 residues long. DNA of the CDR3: TGTGCCAGCAGCTCAGGGGACAGGGGTTTTTATGGCTACACCTTC. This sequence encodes CASSSGDRGFYGYTF.

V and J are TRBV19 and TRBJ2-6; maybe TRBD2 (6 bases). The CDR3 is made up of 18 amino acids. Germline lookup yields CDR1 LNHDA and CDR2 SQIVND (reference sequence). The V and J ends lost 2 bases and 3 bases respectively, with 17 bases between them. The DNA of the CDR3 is TGTGCCAGTAGTATACTTGCAGGGAGGTTCCGTGGGGCCAACGTCCTGACTTTC. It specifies CASSILAGRFRGANVLTF. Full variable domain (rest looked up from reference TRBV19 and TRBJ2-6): DGGITQSPKYLFRKEGQNVTLSCEQNLNHDAMYWYRQDPGQGLRLIYYSQIVNDFQKGDIAEGYSVSREKKESFPLTVTSAQKNPTAFYLCASSILAGRFRGANVLTFGAGSRLTVL.

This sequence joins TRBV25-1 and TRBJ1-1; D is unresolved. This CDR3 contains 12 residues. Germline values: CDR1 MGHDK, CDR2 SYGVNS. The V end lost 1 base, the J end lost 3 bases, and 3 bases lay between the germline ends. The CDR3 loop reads CASSELDTEAFF. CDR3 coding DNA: TGTGCCAGCAGTGAATTGGACACTGAAGCTTTCTTT.

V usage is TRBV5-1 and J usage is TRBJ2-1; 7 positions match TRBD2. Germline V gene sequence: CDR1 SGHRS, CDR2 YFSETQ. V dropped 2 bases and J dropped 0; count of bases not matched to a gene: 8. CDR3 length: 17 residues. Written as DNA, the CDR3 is TGCGCCAGCAGCTTAGGGACCGGGACTAACTCCTACAATGAGCAGTTCTTC. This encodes CASSLGTGTNSYNEQFF.

The CDR3: CASRRSGTPNTGELFF. CDR3 nucleotide sequence: TGTGCCAGCAGGCGTTCCGGGACTCCAAACACCGGGGAGCTGTTTTTT. This chain connects TRBV7-6 to TRBJ2-2; D possibly corresponds to TRBD2 (6 bases). Germline V gene data show CDR1 as SGHVS and CDR2 as FNYEAQ. The V gene lost 6 bases and the J gene lost 2 bases, with 16 bases spanning the gap. The CDR3 covers 16 residues.

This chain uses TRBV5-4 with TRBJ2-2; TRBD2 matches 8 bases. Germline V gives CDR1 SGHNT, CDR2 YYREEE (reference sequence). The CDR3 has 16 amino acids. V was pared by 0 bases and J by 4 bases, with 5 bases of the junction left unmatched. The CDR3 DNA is TGTGCCAGCAGCTTGGGACGGGGGGGCCTCACCGGGGAGCTGTTTTTT. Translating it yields CASSLGRGGLTGELFF.